This T cell receptor (beta chain) stems from a study of blood T cell repertoires in COVID-19. Study context: Material from acute and convalescent COVID-19 was sourced from the United States, Italy and Spain.

The CDR3 sequence is 12 residues long. Germline V lookup: CDR1 DFQATT, CDR2 SNEGSKA (reference sequence). Between the trimmed V and J ends, which lost 3 bases and 4 bases, there was a span of 9 bases. As processed by the authors: Reference gene primer amplification yielded estimated nucleated cell counts. Using immunoSEQ multiplex PCR, the repertoire was profiled, and TCRdb retains in-frame clones only, with some absent. V and J calls and clone size are those listed in that table; D and trimming were worked out from the DNA. Of around 78,000 clones in the sample, around 74% are singletons; the top ten hold over 9.5%.

The sequencing input was peripheral blood. The receptor comes from a human donor in a cohort sampled during active COVID-19. The rearrangement links TRBV20-1 to TRBJ1-2, with D uncertain. The CDR3 coding sequence is TGCAGTGCTAGTGCCAACAGCTATGGCTACACCTTC. Translated: CSASANSYGYTF.